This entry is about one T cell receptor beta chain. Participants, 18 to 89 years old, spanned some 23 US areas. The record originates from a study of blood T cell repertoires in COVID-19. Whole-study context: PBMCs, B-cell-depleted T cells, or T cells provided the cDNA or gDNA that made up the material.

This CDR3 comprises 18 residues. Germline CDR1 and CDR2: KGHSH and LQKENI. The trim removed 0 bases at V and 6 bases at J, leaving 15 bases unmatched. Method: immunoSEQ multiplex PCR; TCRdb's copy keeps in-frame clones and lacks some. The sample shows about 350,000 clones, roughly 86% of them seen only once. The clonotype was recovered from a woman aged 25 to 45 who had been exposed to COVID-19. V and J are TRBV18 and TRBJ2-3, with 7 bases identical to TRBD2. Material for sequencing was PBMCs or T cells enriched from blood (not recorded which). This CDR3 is CASSPPNSGLDWADTQYF. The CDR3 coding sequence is TGTGCCAGCTCACCACCTAATTCCGGACTAGATTGGGCGGATACGCAGTATTTT.